Below are 15 T cell receptor beta chains sequenced from a single sample in a study of blood T cells in healthy people across ages. Alongside a J-beta primer mix, a sample-barcoded 5' primer served in a second PCR lasting about 7 to 11 cycles. TCRdb fed the 5' RACE reads into MiXCR, producing one record per CDR3 protein. Here the sample spans hundreds of thousands of distinct CDR3 sequences, about 30% being singletons. The sample comprised blood. The receptors were sampled from a woman at least 80 years old in good health.

The V call is TRBV14, the J call TRBJ2-1; D call uncertain. Trimming stripped 2 bases from V and 9 bases from J, with 5 bases between. From germline, CDR1 is SGHDN and CDR2 FVKESK. CDR3 length equals 11 residues. The CDR3 coding sequence is TGTGCCAGCAGCCAACTGTTTGAGCAGTTCTTC. This translates into CASSQLFEQFF.

Notes on this clonotype: Compared with germline, one end of the junction differs, possibly owing to a read error. This chain joins TRBV20-1 and TRBJ2-1, with 8 positions matching TRBD2. Germline values: CDR1 DFQATT, CDR2 SNEGSKA (reference sequence). The CDR3 runs to 16 residues. The CDR3 nucleotides are TGCAGTGCTAGGGGCATCAGGACTAGCATGATGAATGGGCAGTTCTTC. Protein: CSARGIRTSMMNGQFF.

This clonotype was seen repeatedly, ten times or more. The chain has TRBV3-1 and TRBJ1-1; D is ambiguous. V lost 1 base and J 6 bases, leaving 6 bases between the germline ends. The length of the CDR3 is 12 residues. Germline V gene data show CDR1 as LGHDT and CDR2 as YNNKEL (reference sequence). Here the CDR3 DNA reads TGTGCCAGCAGCCAAGTGGAGTCTGAAGCTTTCTTT. As protein: CASSQVESEAFF.

Notes on this clonotype: A read error may explain this, as a much larger clone is one base away. This chain uses TRBV2 with TRBJ1-2; 7 bases fit TRBD1. Trimming at V came to 6 bases and at J to 4 bases, leaving 8 bases not matched to a gene. The CDR3 loop spans 14 amino acids. CDR1 and CDR2 from the germline V gene are SNHLY and FYNNEI. The chain's CDR3 is CASSVGQTPYGYTF. In nucleotides, the CDR3 is TGTGCCAGCAGCGTGGGACAGACCCCCTATGGCTACACCTTC.

This clonotype was recorded at least ten times. This may come from a read error, since a much larger clone is one base off. V usage is TRBV7-6 and J usage is TRBJ1-4; 8 positions agree with TRBD1. The CDR3 runs 14 residues. Germline V gene data show CDR1 as SGHVS and CDR2 as FNYEAQ. CDR3 sequence: CASSSGTGPGKRFF. CDR3 nucleotide sequence: TGTGCCAGCAGCTCCGGGACAGGCCCCGGAAAACGGTTTTTT.

This clonotype was seen at least ten times. The chain joins TRBV7-8 to TRBJ2-5; 13 nucleotides agree with TRBD2. The CDR3 extends over 17 amino acids. Germline trimming cut 5 bases from V and 4 bases from J; bases unmatched to any gene: 10. Germline V gives CDR1 SGHVS, CDR2 FQNEAQ. CDR3 residues: CASSRGTSGGARETQYF. The CDR3 DNA is TGTGCCAGCAGCCGAGGAACTAGCGGGGGGGCCAGAGAGACCCAGTACTTC. Complete variable domain (other parts from reference TRBV7-8 and TRBJ2-5): GAGVSQSPRYKVAKRGQDVALRCDPISGHVSLFWYQQALGQGPEFLTYFQNEAQLDKSGLPSDRFFAERPEGSVSTLKIQRTQQEDSAVYLCASSRGTSGGARETQYFGPGTRLLVL.

This clonotype was picked up many times. The chain joins TRBV7-8 to TRBJ2-1; D perhaps matches TRBD2 (5 bases). Germline values: CDR1 SGHVS, CDR2 FQNEAQ. This CDR3 has 18 amino acids. V shed 0 bases and J shed 7 bases, with 22 bases lying between them. CDR3 amino acids: CASSLATTDFGGRNEQFF. The DNA for the CDR3 is TGTGCCAGCAGCTTAGCAACTACAGACTTCGGAGGTCGAAATGAGCAGTTCTTC. Based on the CDR3 plus reference TRBV7-8 and TRBJ2-1, the full variable domain is GAGVSQSPRYKVAKRGQDVALRCDPISGHVSLFWYQQALGQGPEFLTYFQNEAQLDKSGLPSDRFFAERPEGSVSTLKIQRTQQEDSAVYLCASSLATTDFGGRNEQFFGPGTRLTVL.

This clonotype has ten or more counts. The chain uses TRBV4-1 and TRBJ2-7; the match to TRBD2 covers 9 bases. The trim removed 4 bases at V and 2 bases at J, leaving 12 bases unmatched. The CDR3 has 17 amino acids. The germline V gene encodes CDR1 MGHRA and CDR2 YSYEKL. The CDR3 coding sequence is TGCGCCAGCAGCCCGACGACCGGGACTAGCTCCGCCTACGAGCAGTACTTC. This sequence encodes CASSPTTGTSSAYEQYF.

This clonotype was counted ten times or more. The chain has TRBV5-1 and TRBJ2-7; 8 bases map to TRBD2. The CDR3 has 16 amino acids. Germline loops: CDR1 SGHRS, CDR2 YFSETQ. The V and J ends lost 7 bases and 2 bases, in that order; junction bases with no gene match: 14. The chain's CDR3 is CASGNIGGARTYEQYF. The DNA for the CDR3 is TGCGCCAGCGGAAATATCGGGGGGGCCCGAACCTACGAGCAGTACTTC.

This clonotype was counted ten times or more. J is TRBJ1-1 and V is TRBV29-1, with a tentative D call TRBD1 (5 bases). The ends were cut back, 4 bases at V and 7 bases at J, with 13 bases in the middle. Germline assignment: CDR1 SQVTM and CDR2 ANQGSEA. The CDR3 is made up of 12 amino acids. CDR3 sequence reads: CSVGIQDGEAFF. The CDR3 coding sequence is TGCAGCGTTGGCATACAGGACGGTGAAGCTTTCTTT.

There are a few counts of this clonotype. The CDR3 sequence: CASSEDEDNEQFF. CDR3 nucleotide sequence: TGTGCCAGCAGTGAGGACGAGGACAATGAGCAGTTCTTC. The V gene is TRBV6-4, the J gene TRBJ2-1; D is unclear. Deletions cut 3 bases from V and 5 bases from J, with 8 bases between. This CDR3 contains 13 residues. From germline, CDR1 is MRHNA and CDR2 SNTAGT.

This clonotype was counted many times. This rearrangement joins TRBV27 to TRBJ2-5, with 14 bases fitting TRBD2. Germline CDR1 reads MNHEY; CDR2 reads SMNVEV (reference sequence). With 5 bases clipped from V and 2 bases from J, the junction kept 4 bases outside the gene matches. The CDR3 sequence is 16 residues long. The CDR3 region is CASSPRLAGGQETQYF. CDR3 in DNA: TGTGCCAGCAGTCCTCGACTAGCGGGGGGGCAAGAGACCCAGTACTTC.

The sample holds many counts of this clonotype. The chain recombines TRBV18 with TRBJ2-5; 10 bases are shared with TRBD2. The V gene's germline CDR1 is KGHSH and CDR2 LQKENI. After removal of 0 bases from V and 3 bases from J, the junction contained 4 bases not matched to a gene. CDR3 length equals 16 residues. The CDR3 reads CASSPPSGGAEETQYF. The CDR3 coding sequence is TGTGCCAGCTCACCACCGAGCGGGGGGGCGGAAGAGACCCAGTACTTC.

This clonotype was observed many times. V gene TRBV20-1 combines with J gene TRBJ2-7; 9 bases fit TRBD2. Germline V gene sequence: CDR1 DFQATT, CDR2 SNEGSKA (reference sequence). V lost 0 bases, J lost 5 bases, and 8 bases stayed unmatched. This CDR3 is built from 15 residues. The CDR3 here is CSAREGAGGFDEQYF. The CDR3, as DNA: TGCAGTGCTAGAGAAGGAGCGGGGGGCTTCGACGAGCAGTACTTC.

Note on this clonotype: This CDR3 is missing its conserved last phenylalanine or tryptophan, likely due to a read error. It is unclear where the CDR3 begins or ends on the DNA, so no DNA is shown, and the CDR3 is as TCRdb lists it. This chain joins TRBV7-9 and TRBJ1-4; the table gives TRBD1 as D, unverified against the DNA. Per germline, CDR1 SEHNR and CDR2 FQNEAQ (reference sequence). From its first to its last residue, the CDR3 has 12 amino acids. The CDR3: CASSFPDEKRFI.